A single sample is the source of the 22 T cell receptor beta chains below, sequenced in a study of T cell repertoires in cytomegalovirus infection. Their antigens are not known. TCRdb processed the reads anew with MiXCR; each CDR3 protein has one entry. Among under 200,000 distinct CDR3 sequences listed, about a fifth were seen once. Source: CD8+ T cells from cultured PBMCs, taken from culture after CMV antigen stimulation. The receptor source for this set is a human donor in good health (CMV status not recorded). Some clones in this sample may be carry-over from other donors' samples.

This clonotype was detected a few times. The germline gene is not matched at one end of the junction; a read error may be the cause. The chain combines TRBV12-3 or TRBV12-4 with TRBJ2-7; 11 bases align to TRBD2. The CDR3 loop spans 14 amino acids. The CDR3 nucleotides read TGTGCCAGCAGTCTAGCGGGGGGCGTGGGCGAGCAGTACTTC. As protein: CASSLAGGVGEQYF.

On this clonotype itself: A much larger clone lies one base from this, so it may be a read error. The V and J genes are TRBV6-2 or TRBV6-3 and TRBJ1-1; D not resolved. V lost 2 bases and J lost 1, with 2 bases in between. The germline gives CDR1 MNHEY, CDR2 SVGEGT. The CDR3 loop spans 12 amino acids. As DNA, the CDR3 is TGTGCCAGCAGTTACACGAACACTGAAGCTTTCTTT. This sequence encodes CASSYTNTEAFF.

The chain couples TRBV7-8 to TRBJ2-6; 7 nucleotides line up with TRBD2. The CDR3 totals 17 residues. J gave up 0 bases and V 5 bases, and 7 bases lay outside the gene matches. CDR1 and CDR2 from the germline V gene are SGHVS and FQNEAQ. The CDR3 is CASSDFREGSGANVLTF. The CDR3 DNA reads TGTGCCAGCAGCGACTTCAGGGAGGGCTCTGGGGCCAACGTCCTGACTTTC.

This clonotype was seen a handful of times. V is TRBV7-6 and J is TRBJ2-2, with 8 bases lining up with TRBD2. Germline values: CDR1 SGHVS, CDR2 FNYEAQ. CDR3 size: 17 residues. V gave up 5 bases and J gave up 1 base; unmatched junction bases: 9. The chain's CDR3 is CASSPRGRGGNTGELFF. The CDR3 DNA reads TGTGCCAGCAGCCCAAGGGGTCGGGGGGGGAACACCGGGGAGCTGTTTTTT.

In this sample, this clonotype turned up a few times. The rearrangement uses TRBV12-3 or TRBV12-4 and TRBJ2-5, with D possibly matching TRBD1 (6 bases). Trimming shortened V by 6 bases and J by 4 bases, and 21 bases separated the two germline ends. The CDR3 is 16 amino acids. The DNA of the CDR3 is TGTGCCAGCAGCCCAGGGGTCCCTGACAGAGGAGAGACCCAGTACTTC. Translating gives CASSPGVPDRGETQYF.

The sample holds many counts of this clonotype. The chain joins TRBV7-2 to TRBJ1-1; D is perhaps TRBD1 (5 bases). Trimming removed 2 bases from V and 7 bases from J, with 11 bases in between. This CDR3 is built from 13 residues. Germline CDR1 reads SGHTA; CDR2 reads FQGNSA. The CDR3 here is CASSLMGGGEAFF. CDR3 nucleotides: TGTGCCAGCAGCTTAATGGGGGGAGGTGAAGCTTTCTTT.

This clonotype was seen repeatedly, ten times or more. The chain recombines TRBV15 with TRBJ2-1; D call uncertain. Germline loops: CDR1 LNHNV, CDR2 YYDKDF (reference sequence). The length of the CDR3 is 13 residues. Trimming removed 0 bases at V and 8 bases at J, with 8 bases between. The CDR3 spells CATSRDSGDEQFF. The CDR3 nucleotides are TGTGCCACCAGCAGAGATTCTGGGGATGAGCAGTTCTTC. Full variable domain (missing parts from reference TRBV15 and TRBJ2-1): DAMVIQNPRYQVTQFGKPVTLSCSQTLNHNVMYWYQQKSSQAPKLLFHYYDKDFNNEADTPDNFQSRRPNTSFCFLDIRSPGLGDTAMYLCATSRDSGDEQFFGPGTRLTVL.

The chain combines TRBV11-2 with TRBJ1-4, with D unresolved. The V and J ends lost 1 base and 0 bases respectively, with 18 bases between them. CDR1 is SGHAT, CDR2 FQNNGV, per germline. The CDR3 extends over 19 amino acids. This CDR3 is CASSLVLQGRDATNEKLFF. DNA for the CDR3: TGTGCCAGCAGCTTAGTCTTACAAGGGAGGGATGCAACTAATGAAAAACTGTTTTTT.

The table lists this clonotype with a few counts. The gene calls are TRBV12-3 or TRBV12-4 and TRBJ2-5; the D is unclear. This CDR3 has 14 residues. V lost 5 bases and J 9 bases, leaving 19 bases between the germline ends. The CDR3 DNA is TGTGCCAGCAGTCCACTGTTTTCCTCCTTCCCCCAGTACTTC. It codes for CASSPLFSSFPQYF.

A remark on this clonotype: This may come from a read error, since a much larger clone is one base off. The CDR3 DNA is TGTGCCAGCAGCCCCGACAGTTACAAAAACAGTCAGTACTTC. It yields the protein CASSPDSYKNSQYF. The rearrangement uses TRBV7-9 and TRBJ2-4, with a weak D call TRBD1 (5 bases). This CDR3 comprises 14 residues. In germline, CDR1 is SEHNR, CDR2 FQNEAQ (reference sequence).

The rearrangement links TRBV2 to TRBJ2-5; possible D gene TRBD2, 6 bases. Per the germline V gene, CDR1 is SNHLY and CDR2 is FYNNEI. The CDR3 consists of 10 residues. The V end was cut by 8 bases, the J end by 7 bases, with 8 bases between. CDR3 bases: TGTGCCAGCGGGGGGAGGACCCAGTACTTC. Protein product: CASGGRTQYF.

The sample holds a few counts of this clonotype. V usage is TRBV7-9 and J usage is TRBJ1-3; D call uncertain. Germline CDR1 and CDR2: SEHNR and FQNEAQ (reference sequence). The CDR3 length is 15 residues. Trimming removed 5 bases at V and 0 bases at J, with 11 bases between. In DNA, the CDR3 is TGTGCCAGCAGCCCCGTGGGCAGCTCTGGAAACACCATATATTTT. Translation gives CASSPVGSSGNTIYF.

CDR3 in DNA: TGTGCCAGCAGCTCGGGACCTTACTCCTACGAGCAGTACTTC. Translating gives CASSSGPYSYEQYF. The V gene is TRBV7-2, the J gene TRBJ2-7; D assignment may be TRBD1 or TRBD2 (5 bases each). Looked up from germline, CDR1 is SGHTA and CDR2 is FQGNSA. The CDR3 is made up of 14 amino acids. V lost 4 bases and J 0 bases, leaving 10 bases between the germline ends.

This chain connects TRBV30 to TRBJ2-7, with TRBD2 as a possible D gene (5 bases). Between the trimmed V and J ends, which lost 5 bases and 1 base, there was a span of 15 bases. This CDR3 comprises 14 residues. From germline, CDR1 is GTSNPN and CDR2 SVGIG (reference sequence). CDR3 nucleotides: TGTGCCTGGTCTAAACTAGACCGATCCTACGAGCAGTACTTC. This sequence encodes CAWSKLDRSYEQYF.

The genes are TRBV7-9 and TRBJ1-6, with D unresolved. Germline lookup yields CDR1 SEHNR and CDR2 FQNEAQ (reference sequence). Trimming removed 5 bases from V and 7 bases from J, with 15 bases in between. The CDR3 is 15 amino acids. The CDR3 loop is CASSHTDGLNSPLHF. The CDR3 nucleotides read TGTGCCAGCAGCCATACGGACGGTCTCAATTCACCCCTCCACTTT.

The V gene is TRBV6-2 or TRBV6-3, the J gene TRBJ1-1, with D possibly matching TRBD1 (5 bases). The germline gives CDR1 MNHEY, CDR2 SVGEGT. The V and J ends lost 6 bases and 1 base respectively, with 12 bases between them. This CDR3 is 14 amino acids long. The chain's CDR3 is CASRPGLRNTEAFF. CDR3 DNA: TGTGCCAGCAGACCGGGACTCAGGAACACTGAAGCTTTCTTT.

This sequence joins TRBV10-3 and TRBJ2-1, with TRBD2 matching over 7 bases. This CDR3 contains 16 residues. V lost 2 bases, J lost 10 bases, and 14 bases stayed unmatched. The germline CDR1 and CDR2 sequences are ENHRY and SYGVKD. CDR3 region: CAISEERGGPLGEQFF. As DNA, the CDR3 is TGTGCCATCAGTGAGGAGCGGGGCGGTCCCCTTGGAGAGCAGTTCTTC.

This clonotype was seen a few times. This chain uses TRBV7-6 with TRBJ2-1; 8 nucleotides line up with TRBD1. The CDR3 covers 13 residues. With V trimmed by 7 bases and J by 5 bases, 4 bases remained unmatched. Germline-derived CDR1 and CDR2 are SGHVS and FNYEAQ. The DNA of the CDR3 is TGTGCCAGCACGGGACAGGCAAACAATGAGCAGTTCTTC. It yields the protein CASTGQANNEQFF.

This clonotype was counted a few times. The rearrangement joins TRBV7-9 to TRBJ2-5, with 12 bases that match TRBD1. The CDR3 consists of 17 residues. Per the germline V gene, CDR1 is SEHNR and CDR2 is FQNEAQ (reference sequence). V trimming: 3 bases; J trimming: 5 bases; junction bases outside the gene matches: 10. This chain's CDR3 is CASSFRDRGPTEETQYF. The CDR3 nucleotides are TGTGCCAGCAGCTTCCGGGACAGGGGGCCGACGGAGGAGACCCAGTACTTC.

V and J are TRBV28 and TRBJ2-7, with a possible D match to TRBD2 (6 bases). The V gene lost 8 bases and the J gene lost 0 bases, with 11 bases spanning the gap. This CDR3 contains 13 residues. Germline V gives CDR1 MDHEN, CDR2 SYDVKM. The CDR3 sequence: CASVRGLSYEQYF. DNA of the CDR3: TGTGCCAGCGTTAGGGGACTCTCCTACGAGCAGTACTTC.

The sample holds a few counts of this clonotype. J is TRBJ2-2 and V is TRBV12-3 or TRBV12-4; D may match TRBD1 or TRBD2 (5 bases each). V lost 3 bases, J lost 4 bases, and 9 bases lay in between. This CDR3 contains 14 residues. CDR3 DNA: TGTGCCAGCAGTTTTGGGGGTGTCACCGGGGAGCTGTTTTTT. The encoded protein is CASSFGGVTGELFF.

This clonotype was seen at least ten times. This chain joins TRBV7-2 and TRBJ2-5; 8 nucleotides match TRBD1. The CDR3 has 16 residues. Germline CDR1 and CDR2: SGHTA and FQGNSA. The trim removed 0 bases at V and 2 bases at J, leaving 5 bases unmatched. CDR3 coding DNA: TGTGCCAGCAGCTTAGCGATTTGGGACAGGCAAGAGACCCAGTACTTC. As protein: CASSLAIWDRQETQYF.